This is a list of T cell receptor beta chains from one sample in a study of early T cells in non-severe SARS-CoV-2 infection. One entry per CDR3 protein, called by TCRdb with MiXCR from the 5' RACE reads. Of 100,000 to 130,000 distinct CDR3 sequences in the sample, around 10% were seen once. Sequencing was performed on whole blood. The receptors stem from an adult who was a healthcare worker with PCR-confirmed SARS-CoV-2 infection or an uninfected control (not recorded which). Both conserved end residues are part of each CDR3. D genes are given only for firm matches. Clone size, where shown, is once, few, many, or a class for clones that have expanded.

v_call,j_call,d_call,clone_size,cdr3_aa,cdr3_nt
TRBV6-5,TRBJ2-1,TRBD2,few,CASSYSAGGSNEQFF,TGTGCCAGCAGTTATTCGGCGGGAGGGTCGAATGAGCAGTTCTTC
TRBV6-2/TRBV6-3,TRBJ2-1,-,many,CASSVGISPGITYNEQFF,TGTGCCAGCTCGGTCGGGATTTCACCGGGCATAACCTACAATGAGCAGTTCTTC
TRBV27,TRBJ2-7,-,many,CASSLRAPYEQYF,TGTGCCAGCAGTTTAAGAGCACCCTACGAGCAGTACTTC
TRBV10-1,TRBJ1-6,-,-,CASTTDRMYSPLHF,TGCGCCAGCACTACAGACAGGATGTATTCACCCCTCCACTTT
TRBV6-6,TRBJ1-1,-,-,CASTRTPEAFF,TGTGCCAGCACTCGGACACCAGAAGCTTTCTTT
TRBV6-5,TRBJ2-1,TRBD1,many,CASTRAGGRNEQFF,TGTGCCAGCACCCGAGCAGGGGGCCGGAATGAGCAGTTCTTC
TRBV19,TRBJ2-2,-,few,CASTISPGELFF,TGTGCCAGCACAATTTCCCCCGGGGAGCTGTTTTTT
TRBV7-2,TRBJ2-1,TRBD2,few,CASSLVSLAGGPYREQFF,TGTGCCAGCAGCTTAGTTTCGCTAGCGGGAGGGCCGTATCGTGAGCAGTTCTTC
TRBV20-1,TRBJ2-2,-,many,CSARDWVDGELFF,TGCAGTGCTAGAGACTGGGTGGACGGGGAGCTGTTTTTT
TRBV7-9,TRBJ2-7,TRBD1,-,CATRDSPYEQYF,TGTGCCACCAGGGACAGCCCCTACGAGCAGTACTTC
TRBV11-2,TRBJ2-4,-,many,CASSLGGQNIQYF,TGTGCCAGCAGCTTAGGAGGGCAGAACATTCAGTACTTC
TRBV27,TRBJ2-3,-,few,CASRDIYTQYF,TGTGCCAGCAGAGACATTTATACGCAGTATTTT
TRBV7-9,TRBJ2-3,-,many,CASSGRDTQYF,TGTGCCAGCAGCGGCAGGGATACGCAGTATTTT
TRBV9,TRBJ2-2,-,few,CASSARDFTTGELFF,TGTGCCAGCAGCGCCCGGGACTTCACTACCGGGGAGCTGTTTTTT
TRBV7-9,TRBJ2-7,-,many,CASSPGGYEQYF,TGTGCCAGCAGCCCTGGCGGCTACGAGCAGTACTTC
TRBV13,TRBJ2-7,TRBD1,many,CASSEASGGYYEQYF,TGTGCCAGCAGCGAAGCTTCAGGGGGCTACTACGAGCAGTACTTC
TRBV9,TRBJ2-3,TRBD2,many,CASSVGALAGSGDTQYF,TGTGCCAGCAGCGTAGGCGCTCTAGCGGGATCTGGGGATACGCAGTATTTT
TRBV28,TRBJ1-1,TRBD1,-,CASTVGTAEAFF,TGTGCCAGCACCGTCGGGACAGCTGAAGCTTTCTTT
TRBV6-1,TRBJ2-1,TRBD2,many,CASSETSGGYNEQFF,TGTGCCAGCAGTGAAACGAGCGGGGGGTACAATGAGCAGTTCTTC
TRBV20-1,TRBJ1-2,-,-,CSARDFTPPGYGYTF,TGCAGTGCTAGAGATTTCACGCCTCCGGGCTATGGCTACACCTTC
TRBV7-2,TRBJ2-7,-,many,CASSSGVHEQYF,TGTGCCAGCAGCTCAGGGGTCCACGAGCAGTACTTC
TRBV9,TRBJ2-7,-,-,CASSLFPYEQYF,TGTGCCAGCAGCCTCTTTCCATACGAGCAGTACTTC
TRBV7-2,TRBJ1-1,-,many,CASSKATLLAEAFF,TGTGCCAGCAGCAAAGCGACCCTTTTGGCTGAAGCTTTCTTT
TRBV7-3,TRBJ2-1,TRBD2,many,CASSRSSGRDYNEQFF,TGTGCCAGCAGCCGGTCTAGCGGGAGAGATTACAATGAGCAGTTCTTC
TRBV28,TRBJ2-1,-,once,CASKEQYNEQFF,TGTGCCAGCAAGGAACAGTACAATGAGCAGTTCTTC
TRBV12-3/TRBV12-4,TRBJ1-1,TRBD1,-,CPDRGIFEAFF,TGTCCGGACAGGGGGATTTTTGAAGCTTTCTTT
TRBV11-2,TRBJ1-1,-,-,CASSLVLRGTEAFF,TGTGCCAGCAGCTTAGTTCTCCGCGGCACTGAAGCTTTCTTT
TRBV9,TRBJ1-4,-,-,CASSVVGDGTNEKLFF,TGTGCCAGCAGCGTAGTGGGTGACGGTACTAATGAAAAACTGTTTTTT
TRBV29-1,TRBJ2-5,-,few,CSVGQKKETQYF,TGCAGCGTTGGCCAGAAGAAAGAGACCCAGTACTTC
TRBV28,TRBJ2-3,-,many,CASSLFLRGSITDTQYF,TGTGCCAGCAGTTTATTTCTTCGGGGCTCCATCACAGATACGCAGTATTTT
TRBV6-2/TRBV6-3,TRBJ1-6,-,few,CASSVLQSTYSPLHF,TGTGCCAGCAGTGTCCTACAGAGCACCTATTCACCCCTCCACTTT
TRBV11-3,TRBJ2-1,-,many,CASSLRTGAHNEQFF,TGTGCCAGCAGCTTAAGGACTGGAGCCCACAATGAGCAGTTCTTC
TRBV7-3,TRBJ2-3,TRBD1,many,CASSPGQGQADTQYF,TGTGCCAGCAGCCCCGGACAGGGGCAAGCAGATACGCAGTATTTT
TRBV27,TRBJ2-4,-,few,CASSGENIQYF,TGTGCCAGCAGTGGGGAAAACATTCAGTACTTC
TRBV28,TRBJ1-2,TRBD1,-,CASSLVWDRVNYGYTF,TGTGCCAGCAGTTTGGTCTGGGACAGGGTTAACTATGGCTACACCTTC
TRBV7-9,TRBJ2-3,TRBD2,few,CASSLRGSGSPTDTQYF,TGTGCCAGCAGCTTACGGGGTAGCGGGAGCCCCACAGATACGCAGTATTTT
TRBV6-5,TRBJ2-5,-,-,CASSYSGRQETQYF,TGTGCCAGCAGTTACTCGGGCCGGCAAGAGACCCAGTACTTC
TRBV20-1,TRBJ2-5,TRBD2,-,CSARDPSPLLAGEGETQYF,TGCAGTGCTAGAGATCCCTCCCCGTTACTAGCGGGAGAAGGGGAGACCCAGTACTTC
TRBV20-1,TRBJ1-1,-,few,CSYTRGMRTEAFF,TGCAGCTATACCCGAGGGATGAGAACTGAAGCTTTCTTT
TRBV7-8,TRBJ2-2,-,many,CASSPRNGELFF,TGTGCCAGCAGCCCCCGGAACGGGGAGCTGTTTTTT
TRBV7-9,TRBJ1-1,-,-,CASSLAGDEAFF,TGTGCCAGCAGCTTAGCGGGGGATGAAGCTTTCTTT
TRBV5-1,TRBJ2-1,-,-,CASSLGLLISYNEQFF,TGCGCCAGCAGCTTGGGACTTTTAATCTCCTACAATGAGCAGTTCTTC
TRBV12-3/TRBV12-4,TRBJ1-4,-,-,CASSLRREKLFF,TGTGCCAGCAGTTTGAGGCGGGAAAAACTGTTTTTT
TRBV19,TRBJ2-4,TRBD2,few,CASSRGVGLAGNIQYF,TGTGCCAGTAGTAGAGGAGTAGGACTAGCGGGGAACATTCAGTACTTC
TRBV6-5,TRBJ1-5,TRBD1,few,CASSSRDSRFGDQPQHF,TGTGCCAGCAGTTCTCGGGACAGTAGATTCGGGGATCAGCCCCAGCATTTT
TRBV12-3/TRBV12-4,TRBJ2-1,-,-,CASSSQGEQFF,TGTGCCAGCAGTTCTCAGGGTGAGCAGTTCTTC
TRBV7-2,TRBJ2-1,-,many,CASSSQGGGSFF,TGTGCCAGCAGCTCCCAGGGGGGTGGGTCGTTCTTC
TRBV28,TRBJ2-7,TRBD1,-,CASLRDRGSYEQYF,TGTGCCAGCCTCCGGGACAGAGGGTCCTACGAGCAGTACTTC
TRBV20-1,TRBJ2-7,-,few,CSARDPDRGYEQYF,TGCAGTGCTAGAGATCCGGACAGAGGCTACGAGCAGTACTTC
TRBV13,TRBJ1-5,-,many,CASSLGILGASSGNQPQHF,TGTGCCAGCAGCTTAGGTATCCTAGGGGCCTCCTCGGGCAATCAGCCCCAGCATTTT
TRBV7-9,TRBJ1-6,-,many,CASSLNPRMGAWSPLHF,TGTGCCAGCAGCTTAAACCCAAGAATGGGGGCATGGTCACCCCTCCACTTT
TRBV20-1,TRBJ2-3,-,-,CSAPGGASGTDTQYF,TGCAGTGCCCCGGGTGGGGCTAGCGGCACAGATACGCAGTATTTT